These T cell receptor beta chains were read from a single sample in a study of control samples from healthy donors and cancer patients. Libraries were prepared by immunoSEQ multiplex PCR; TCRdb keeps only in-frame clonotypes and omits some of them. The sample includes over 150,000 clones, more than 90% of them seen just once. Sequencing input: blood. Receptors were obtained from a man aged 30 to 45 in good health. Each CDR3 is given with its conserved first and last residue. The D gene is left open where the match is weak. Clone size, where shown, is once, few, many, or a class for clones that have expanded.

j_call v_call d_call clone_size cdr3_nt cdr3_aa
TRBJ2-7 TRBV29-1 . . TGCAGCGTTGAGGAGGGAACACCCTACGAGCAGTACTTC CSVEEGTPYEQYF
TRBJ1-1 TRBV7-9 . . TGTGCCAGCAGCTTATGGCAGGAGGGGAAGACTGAAGCTTTCTTT CASSLWQEGKTEAFF
TRBJ1-1 TRBV6-1 . once TGTGCCAGCAGTGAAGCAGGGCCGAACACTGAAGCTTTCTTT CASSEAGPNTEAFF
TRBJ1-2 TRBV6-6 . . TGTGCCAGCAGTTATTCCGACAGCTATGGCTACACCTTC CASSYSDSYGYTF
TRBJ1-4 TRBV6-1 . . TGTGCCAGCAGTGAACTCAAGGATGAAAAACTGTTTTTT CASSELKDEKLFF
TRBJ2-3 TRBV2 TRBD2 . TGTGCCAGCAGTGAGTTGGCTAGCGGGGTCGGTGGTAATACGCAGTATTTT CASSELASGVGGNTQYF
TRBJ1-6 TRBV6-5 TRBD1 . TGTGCCAGCAGTCGTACAGGGGGATCACCCCTCCACTTT CASSRTGGSPLHF
TRBJ1-4 TRBV6-5 . . TGTGCCAGCAGCACACTACAGGCAACTAATGAAAAACTGTTTTTT CASSTLQATNEKLFF
TRBJ1-1 TRBV6-6 . . TGTGCCAGCAGTACTGGACACCAGAACACTGAAGCTTTCTTT CASSTGHQNTEAFF
TRBJ1-2 TRBV10-3 . . TGTGCCACCATGGACAGTTACTCCTATGGCTACACCTTC CATMDSYSYGYTF
TRBJ2-3 TRBV12-5 TRBD1 . TGTGCTAGTGGTTTTGGACAGGGTTACACAGATACGCAGTATTTT CASGFGQGYTDTQYF
TRBJ1-1 TRBV30 . . TGTGCCTGGGGGGGAGGGGTCTCCGCTTTCTTT CAWGGGVSAFF
TRBJ1-1 TRBV7-9 TRBD1 . TGTGCCAGCAGCACCGGGACAGGGGGCACTGAAGCTTTCTTT CASSTGTGGTEAFF
TRBJ2-2 TRBV18 TRBD1 few TGTGCCAGCTCAAAAAACCAGGGGGCGACCGGGGAGCTGTTTTTT CASSKNQGATGELFF
TRBJ1-1 TRBV11-2 . . TGTGCCAGCAGCACTGCTGGGAGTGAAGCTTTCTTT CASSTAGSEAFF
TRBJ2-7 TRBV11-2 TRBD1 . TGTGCCAGCAGCTTAGGCTCTTTGACAGGGTACGAGCAGTACTTC CASSLGSLTGYEQYF
TRBJ1-6 TRBV7-9 . . TGTGCCAGCAGCCAGGGACGACTCAACTCCTATAATTCACCCCTCCACTTT CASSQGRLNSYNSPLHF
TRBJ2-3 TRBV7-9 . . TGTGCCAGCAGCTCGGGGGACGGCACAGATACGCAGTATTTT CASSSGDGTDTQYF